A single sample gave rise to the 30 T cell receptor beta chains below, sequenced in a study of blood T cell repertoires in COVID-19. Produced via immunoSEQ multiplex PCR; TCRdb's table is partial and in-frame only. The repertoire has under 200,000 clones, more than 85% of them found once; the top ten carry around 6.5%. Sequencing was carried out using peripheral blood. The receptors come from a woman aged 80 or over in a cohort sampled during active or convalescent COVID-19.

As DNA, the CDR3 is TGTGCCAGCTCACCAAGACAGGGGGCCAACGAGCAGTACTTC. Translating gives CASSPRQGANEQYF. The rearrangement links TRBV18 to TRBJ2-7; 10 bases map to TRBD1. Germline lookup yields CDR1 KGHSH and CDR2 LQKENI. V shed 2 bases, J shed 5 bases, and the junction held 3 bases outside the gene matches. The CDR3 totals 14 residues.

The chain uses TRBV7-9 and TRBJ2-5, with D possibly matching TRBD1 (6 bases). Trimming left V 5 bases short and J 3 bases short, with 13 bases between. CDR1 SEHNR and CDR2 FQNEAQ come from the germline V gene (reference sequence). CDR3 length equals 14 residues. The CDR3 sequence is CASSLFGQKETQYF. DNA of the CDR3: TGTGCCAGCAGCCTCTTCGGACAGAAAGAGACCCAGTACTTC.

The J gene is TRBJ1-6, the V gene TRBV27, with D unresolved. V lost 2 bases, J lost 6 bases, and 14 bases lay in between. The germline V gene encodes CDR1 MNHEY and CDR2 SMNVEV (reference sequence). The length of the CDR3 is 16 residues. CDR3 in amino acids: CASSLTPPAGNSPLHF. The DNA for the CDR3 is TGTGCCAGCAGTTTAACCCCCCCGGCGGGTAATTCACCCCTCCACTTT.

This clone was counted a few times. This chain joins TRBV5-1 and TRBJ1-1; D unresolved. CDR3 length equals 13 residues. The germline gives CDR1 SGHRS, CDR2 YFSETQ. Trimming removed 7 bases at V and 4 bases at J, with 14 bases between. The DNA for the CDR3 is TGCGCCAGCTTCGGTCCCTCGGGCACTGAAGCTTTCTTT. It yields the protein CASFGPSGTEAFF.

The V call is TRBV7-2, the J call TRBJ2-5; 9 bases match TRBD2. Losses at the gene ends were 6 bases for V and 5 bases for J; bases not matched to a gene: 4. This CDR3 contains 13 residues. CDR1 is SGHTA and CDR2 is FQGNSA in the germline V gene. Written as DNA, the CDR3 is TGTGCCAGCAGGCCTACTAGCGGGGAGACCCAGTACTTC. Its translation is CASRPTSGETQYF.

This clone has a single count. The chain uses TRBV6-5 and TRBJ2-7; 9 bases match TRBD2. CDR3 length equals 13 residues. J was trimmed by 2 bases and V by 5 bases; bases with no gene match: 1. Germline values: CDR1 MNHEY, CDR2 SVGAGI. For the CDR3, the DNA is TGTGCCAGCAGTAGCGGGAGGCCCTACGAGCAGTACGTC. Translating it yields CASSSGRPYEQYV.

V is TRBV11-3 and J is TRBJ2-1; 7 positions agree with TRBD1. CDR1 and CDR2 (germline): SGHNT, YENEEA. The J segment lost 5 bases and the V segment lost 6 bases, leaving 7 bases of the junction unmatched. The CDR3 loop spans 14 amino acids. The CDR3 DNA is TGTGCCAGCAGAACGGGACAGAATGACAATGAGCAGTTCTTC. It translates to CASRTGQNDNEQFF. The variable domain in full, with the rest retrieved from reference TRBV11-3 and TRBJ2-1, is EAGVVQSPRYKIIEKKQPVAFWCNPISGHNTLYWYLQNLGQGPELLIRYENEEAVDDSQLPKDRFSAERLKGVDSTLKIQPAELGDSAVYLCASRTGQNDNEQFFGPGTRLTVL.

This chain uses TRBV18 with TRBJ2-5; D remains unclear. Looked up from germline, CDR1 is KGHSH and CDR2 is LQKENI. Trimming pared 3 bases from V and 1 base from J, leaving 12 bases between. CDR3 length equals 15 residues. This CDR3 is CASSPYTMPQETQYF. The CDR3 DNA sequence: TGTGCCAGCTCACCGTACACAATGCCCCAAGAGACCCAGTACTTC.

The rearrangement links TRBV10-1 to TRBJ2-4; TRBD2 aligns across 10 bases. The CDR3 is 17 amino acids. The junction had 8 bases not matched to a gene; V was cut back by 0 bases and J by 6 bases. The germline V gene has CDR1 WNHNN and CDR2 SYGVQD (reference sequence). As DNA, the CDR3 is TGCGCCAGCAGTGAGTCGAATAGCGGGGGGCCCCGAAACATTCAGTACTTC. Protein: CASSESNSGGPRNIQYF.

The count of this clone is one. CDR3 in amino acids: CASSELRTGGNQPQHF. DNA of the CDR3: TGTGCCAGCAGTGAGCTAAGGACAGGGGGCAATCAGCCCCAGCATTTT. The rearrangement uses TRBV6-1 and TRBJ1-5; 9 bases match TRBD1. The germline CDR1 and CDR2 sequences are MNHNS and SASEGT. There are 16 residues in the CDR3. Germline trimming cut 3 bases from V and 2 bases from J; bases unmatched to any gene: 5.

This rearrangement joins TRBV9 to TRBJ2-1; TRBD1 aligns across 10 bases. There are 15 residues in the CDR3. Germline-derived CDR1 and CDR2 are SGDLS and YYNGEE. V gave up 3 bases and J gave up 4 bases; unmatched junction bases: 4. The CDR3 reads CASSGRDRGYNEQFF. The CDR3 coding sequence is TGTGCCAGCAGCGGACGGGACAGGGGTTACAATGAGCAGTTCTTC.

V usage is TRBV25-1 and J usage is TRBJ2-5; 8 nucleotides match TRBD2. The CDR3 runs to 18 residues. The ends lost 0 bases at V and 2 bases at J; junction bases unmatched: 11. CDR1 is MGHDK, CDR2 SYGVNS, per germline. For the CDR3, the DNA is TGTGCCAGCAGTGAATATGAAGGGAAGCGGGGGAAACAAGAGACCCAGTACTTC. Protein sequence: CASSEYEGKRGKQETQYF.

This chain links TRBV4-3 with TRBJ1-6; D is unclear. CDR3 length: 14 residues. Per germline, CDR1 LGHNA and CDR2 YSLEER. The V gene lost 5 bases and the J gene lost 8 bases, with 13 bases spanning the gap. The CDR3 sequence: CASSRGGDYSPLHF. The CDR3 DNA reads as TGCGCCAGCAGCAGAGGCGGAGACTATTCACCCCTCCACTTT.

This clone was counted between two and nine times. The gene calls are TRBV4-1 and TRBJ2-1, with 13 bases identical to TRBD2. From germline, CDR1 is MGHRA and CDR2 YSYEKL. The CDR3 sequence is 17 residues long. Losses at the gene ends were 3 bases for V and 2 bases for J; bases not matched to a gene: 4. The CDR3 is CASSQPGLAGPYNEQFF. In DNA, the CDR3 is TGCGCCAGCAGCCAGCCGGGACTAGCGGGGCCCTACAATGAGCAGTTCTTC.

About this clone: This CDR3 is also generated by other DNA sequences in the sample. The chain has TRBV19 and TRBJ1-6; tentatively, D is TRBD1 (5 bases). This CDR3 spans 14 amino acids. Trimming removed 7 bases at V and 7 bases at J, with 14 bases between. CDR1 is LNHDA and CDR2 is SQIVND in the germline V gene (reference sequence). CDR3 in amino acids: CASKVGTENSPLHF. Here the CDR3 DNA reads TGTGCCAGTAAGGTAGGGACTGAGAATTCACCCCTCCACTTT.

This clone was counted a few times. The chain uses TRBV3-1 (or the pseudogene TRBV3-2) and TRBJ2-1, with a weak D call TRBD2 (6 bases). The CDR3 has 16 residues. CDR1 and CDR2 from the germline V gene are LGHDT and YNNKEL (reference sequence). Trimming cost V 0 bases and J 7 bases, with 16 bases left between them. The CDR3 DNA follows: TGTGCCAGCAGCCAAGACGGCAAGCTAGGAGGGAATGAGCAGTTCTTC. Translating it yields CASSQDGKLGGNEQFF.

The rearrangement uses TRBV19 and TRBJ2-1; TRBD1 might be the D (5 bases). V lost 3 bases and J lost 5, with 11 bases in between. The CDR3 extends over 14 amino acids. In germline, CDR1 is LNHDA, CDR2 SQIVND (reference sequence). CDR3 protein: CASSIIRANNEQFF. CDR3 nucleotides: TGTGCCAGTAGTATTATCAGGGCGAACAATGAGCAGTTCTTC.

This clone was seen only once. The chain has TRBV6-6 and TRBJ1-1, with D possibly TRBD1 on 6 matching bases. The CDR3 is 13 residues long. The V and J ends lost 11 bases and 4 bases respectively, with 17 bases between them. Germline V gene sequence: CDR1 MNHNY, CDR2 SVGAGI (reference sequence). The CDR3 sequence is CAGLRGGATEAFF. The CDR3 DNA reads TGTGCCGGCCTTAGGGGGGGAGCCACTGAAGCTTTCTTT.

The chain combines TRBV19 with TRBJ1-1; 10 bases are shared with TRBD1. Germline V gene data show CDR1 as LNHDA and CDR2 as SQIVND (reference sequence). Trimming took 5 bases from V and 1 from J; bases not matched to a gene: 10. The CDR3 is made up of 17 amino acids. The CDR3 loop is CASSPRTGDRGNTEAFF. CDR3 nucleotide sequence: TGTGCCAGTAGTCCCCGGACAGGGGACAGGGGGAACACTGAAGCTTTCTTT.

This sequence joins TRBV29-1 and TRBJ1-4; 10 bases match TRBD1. This CDR3 is 14 amino acids long. CDR1 is SQVTM and CDR2 is ANQGSEA in the germline V gene. The V segment lost 6 bases and the J segment 5 bases; nucleotides outside the gene matches: 6. The CDR3 sequence: CSVRPGQGNEKLFF. CDR3 in DNA: TGCAGCGTCCGACCGGGACAGGGGAATGAAAAACTGTTTTTT.

J is TRBJ2-1 and V is TRBV27; the match to TRBD1 covers 10 bases. Trimming at V came to 5 bases and at J to 3 bases, leaving 7 bases not matched to a gene. Looked up from germline, CDR1 is MNHEY and CDR2 is SMNVEV (reference sequence). This CDR3 comprises 16 residues. The CDR3 nucleotides read TGTGCCAGCAGTGCTAGACAGGGGGCGGTCTACAATGAGCAGTTCTTC. It is translated as CASSARQGAVYNEQFF.

The chain carries TRBV20-1 and TRBJ1-2, with D possibly TRBD1 on 6 matching bases. Germline V gives CDR1 DFQATT, CDR2 SNEGSKA (reference sequence). The CDR3 contains 14 residues. V was trimmed by 3 bases and J by 4 bases, leaving 15 bases between them. The CDR3 loop reads CSASPAGAAYGYTF. In DNA form, the CDR3 reads TGCAGTGCTAGTCCGGCAGGGGCGGCCTATGGCTACACCTTC.

The rearrangement joins TRBV6-5 to TRBJ1-2; D unresolved. CDR1 is MNHEY and CDR2 is SVGAGI in the germline V gene. Trimming stripped 2 bases from V and 10 bases from J, with 8 bases between. This CDR3 spans 11 amino acids. The chain's CDR3 is CASSYGQDYTF. In DNA form, the CDR3 reads TGTGCCAGCAGTTACGGTCAGGACTACACCTTC.

The gene calls are TRBV18 and TRBJ2-1; TRBD2 aligns across 8 bases. The length of the CDR3 is 15 residues. Germline V gene sequence: CDR1 KGHSH, CDR2 LQKENI. Trimming at V came to 2 bases and at J to 5 bases, leaving 5 bases not matched to a gene. The CDR3 protein is CASSPVAGLNNEQFF. CDR3 nucleotide sequence: TGTGCCAGCTCACCAGTAGCGGGACTCAACAATGAGCAGTTCTTC.

V is TRBV6-5 and J is TRBJ1-1, with 8 bases that match TRBD1. The ends lost 8 bases at V and 4 bases at J; junction bases unmatched: 9. Germline V gives CDR1 MNHEY, CDR2 SVGAGI. The CDR3 is made up of 14 amino acids. CDR3 sequence (DNA): TGTGCCAGCGCGCTACAGGGGGTCGTCACTGAAGCTTTCTTT. Its protein product is CASALQGVVTEAFF.

Worth noting for this clone: A junction boundary mismatches the germline segment, possibly from a read error. The chain couples TRBV18 to TRBJ1-5, with D possibly TRBD1 on 6 matching bases. Germline values: CDR1 KGHSH, CDR2 LQKENI. The CDR3 spans 16 residues. This chain's CDR3 is CASSPRVGQGNQPQHF. For the CDR3, the DNA is TGTGCCAGCTCCCCACGGGTTGGGCAGGGGAATCAGCCCCAGCATTTT.

The rearrangement links TRBV19 to TRBJ1-2; 8 nucleotides align to TRBD1. The CDR3 length is 16 residues. Germline V gene data show CDR1 as LNHDA and CDR2 as SQIVND (reference sequence). Trimming at V came to 3 bases and at J to 1 base, leaving 7 bases not matched to a gene. CDR3 bases: TGTGCCAGTAGTATTCCCGGGACAGGATATAACTATGGCTACACCTTC. Translated, it gives CASSIPGTGYNYGYTF.

V usage is TRBV7-8 and J usage is TRBJ1-3; D remains ambiguous. The CDR3 consists of 13 residues. In germline, CDR1 is SGHVS, CDR2 FQNEAQ. The V and J ends lost 5 bases and 0 bases respectively, with 5 bases between them. Written as DNA, the CDR3 is TGTGCCAGCAGCCCTCTCTCTGGAAACACCATATATTTT. Its translation: CASSPLSGNTIYF.

In its sample, this clone was seen a few times. The chain recombines TRBV25-1 with TRBJ2-1; D ambiguous. CDR3 length: 15 residues. The germline V gene encodes CDR1 MGHDK and CDR2 SYGVNS. V was pared by 4 bases and J by 8 bases, with 18 bases between. The CDR3 DNA is TGTGCCAGCAGTGCGCGCAGCCCAGGATTTTATGAGCAGTTCTTC. Its protein product is CASSARSPGFYEQFF.

The genes are TRBV27 and TRBJ1-5, with D perhaps matching TRBD1 (5 bases). The CDR3 is made up of 16 amino acids. Germline lookup yields CDR1 MNHEY and CDR2 SMNVEV (reference sequence). Deletions cut 0 bases from V and 6 bases from J, with 15 bases between. The chain's CDR3 is CASSLSGGGGTQPQHF. In DNA form, the CDR3 reads TGTGCCAGCAGTTTATCGGGGGGGGGAGGTACTCAGCCCCAGCATTTT.